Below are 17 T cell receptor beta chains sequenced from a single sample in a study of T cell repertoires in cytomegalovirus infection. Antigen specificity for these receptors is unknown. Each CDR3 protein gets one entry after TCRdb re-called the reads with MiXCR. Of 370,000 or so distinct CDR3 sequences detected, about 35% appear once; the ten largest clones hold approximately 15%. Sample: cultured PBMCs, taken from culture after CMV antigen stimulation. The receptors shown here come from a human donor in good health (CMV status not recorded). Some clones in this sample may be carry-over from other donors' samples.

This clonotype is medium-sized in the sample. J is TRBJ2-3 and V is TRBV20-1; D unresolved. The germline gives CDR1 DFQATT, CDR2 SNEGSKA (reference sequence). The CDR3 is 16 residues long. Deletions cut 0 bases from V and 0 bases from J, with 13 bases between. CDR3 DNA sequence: TGCAGTGCTAGAGATATAGACATCCACAGCACAGATACGCAGTATTTT. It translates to CSARDIDIHSTDTQYF.

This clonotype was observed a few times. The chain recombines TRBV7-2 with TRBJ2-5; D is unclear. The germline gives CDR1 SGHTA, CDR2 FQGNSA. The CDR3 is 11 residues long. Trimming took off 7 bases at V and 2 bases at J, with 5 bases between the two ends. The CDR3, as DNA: TGTGCCAGCACTCGACAAGAGACCCAGTACTTC. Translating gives CASTRQETQYF.

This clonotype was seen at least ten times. The CDR3 coding sequence is TGCGCCAGCAGACGAACAGGGAGCAGCTCCTACAATGAGCAGTTCTTC. It is translated as CASRRTGSSSYNEQFF. The V call is TRBV4-1, the J call TRBJ2-1, with D possibly TRBD1 on 6 matching bases. Trimming shortened V by 6 bases and J by 0 bases, and 15 bases separated the two germline ends. This CDR3 comprises 16 residues. Germline assignment: CDR1 MGHRA and CDR2 YSYEKL.

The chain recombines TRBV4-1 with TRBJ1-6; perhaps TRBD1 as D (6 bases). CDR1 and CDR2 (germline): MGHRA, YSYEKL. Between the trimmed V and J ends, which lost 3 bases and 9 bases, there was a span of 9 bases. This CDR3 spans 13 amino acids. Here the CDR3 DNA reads TGCGCCAGCAGCCAGGGGGCGCCTTCACCCCTCCACTTT. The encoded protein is CASSQGAPSPLHF.

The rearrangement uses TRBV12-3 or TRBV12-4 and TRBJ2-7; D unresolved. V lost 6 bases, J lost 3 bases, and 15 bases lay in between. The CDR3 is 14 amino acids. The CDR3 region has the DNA TGTGCCAGCAGCCCCCGTGGCGCCGTCTACGAGCAGTACTTC. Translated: CASSPRGAVYEQYF.

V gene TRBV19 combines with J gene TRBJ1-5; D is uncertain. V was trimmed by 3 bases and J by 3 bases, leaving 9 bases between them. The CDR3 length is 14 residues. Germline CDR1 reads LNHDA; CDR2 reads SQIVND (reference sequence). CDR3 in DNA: TGTGCCAGTAGTATGACACGCCTCAATCAGCCCCAGCATTTT. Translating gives CASSMTRLNQPQHF.

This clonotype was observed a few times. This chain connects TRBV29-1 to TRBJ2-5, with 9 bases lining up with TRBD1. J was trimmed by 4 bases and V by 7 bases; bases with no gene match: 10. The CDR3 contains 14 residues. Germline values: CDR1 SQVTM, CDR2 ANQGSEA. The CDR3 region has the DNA TGCAGCGCCCCTCCGGGACAGGGTCGAGAGACCCAGTACTTC. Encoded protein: CSAPPGQGRETQYF.

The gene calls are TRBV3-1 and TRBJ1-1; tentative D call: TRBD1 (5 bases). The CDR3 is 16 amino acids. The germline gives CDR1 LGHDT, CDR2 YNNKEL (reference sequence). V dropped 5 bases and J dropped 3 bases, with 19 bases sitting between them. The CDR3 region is CASSTGHRGAHTEAFF. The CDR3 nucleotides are TGTGCCAGCAGCACAGGACATCGGGGTGCCCACACTGAAGCTTTCTTT.

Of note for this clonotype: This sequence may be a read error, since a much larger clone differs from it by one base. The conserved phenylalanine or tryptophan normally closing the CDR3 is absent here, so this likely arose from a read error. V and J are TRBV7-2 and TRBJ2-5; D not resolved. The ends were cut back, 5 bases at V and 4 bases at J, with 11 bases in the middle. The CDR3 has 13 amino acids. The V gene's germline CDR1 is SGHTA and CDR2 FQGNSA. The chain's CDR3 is CASSLRKRETQYY. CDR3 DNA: TGTGCCAGCAGCCTCAGGAAAAGAGAGACCCAGTACTAC.

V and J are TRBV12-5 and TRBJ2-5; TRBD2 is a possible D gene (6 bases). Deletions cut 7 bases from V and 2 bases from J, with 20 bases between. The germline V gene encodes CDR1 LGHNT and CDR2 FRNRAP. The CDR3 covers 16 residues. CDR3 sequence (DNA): TGTGCTAGTGCCCTGAGCGGGCCGAAGGGGCAAGAGACCCAGTACTTC. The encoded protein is CASALSGPKGQETQYF.

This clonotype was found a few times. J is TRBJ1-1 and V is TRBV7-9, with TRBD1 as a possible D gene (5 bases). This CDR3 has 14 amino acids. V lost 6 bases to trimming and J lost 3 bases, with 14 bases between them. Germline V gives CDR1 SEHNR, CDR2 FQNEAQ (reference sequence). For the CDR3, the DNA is TGTGCCAGCAGACTTGTTTCAGGGCACACTGAAGCTTTCTTT. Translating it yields CASRLVSGHTEAFF.

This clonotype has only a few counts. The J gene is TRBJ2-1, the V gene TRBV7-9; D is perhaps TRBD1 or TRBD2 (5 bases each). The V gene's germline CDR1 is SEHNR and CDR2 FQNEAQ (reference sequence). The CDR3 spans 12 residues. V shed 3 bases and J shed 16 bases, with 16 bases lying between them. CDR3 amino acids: CASSLDSQGGFF. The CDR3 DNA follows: TGTGCCAGCAGCTTGGACTCTCAGGGTGGTTTCTTC. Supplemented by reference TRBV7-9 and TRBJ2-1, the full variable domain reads DTGVSQNPRHKITKRGQNVTFRCDPISEHNRLYWYRQTLGQGPEFLTYFQNEAQLEKSRLLSDRFSAERPKGSFSTLEIQRTEQGDSAMYLCASSLDSQGGFFGPGTRLTVL.

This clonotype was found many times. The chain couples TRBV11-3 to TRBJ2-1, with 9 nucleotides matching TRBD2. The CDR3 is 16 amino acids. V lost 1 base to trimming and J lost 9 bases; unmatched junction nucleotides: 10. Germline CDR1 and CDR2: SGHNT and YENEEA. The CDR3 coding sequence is TGTGCCAGCAGCTTAGTGGTTAGCGGGAGATCCATTGAGCAGTTCTTC. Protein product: CASSLVVSGRSIEQFF.

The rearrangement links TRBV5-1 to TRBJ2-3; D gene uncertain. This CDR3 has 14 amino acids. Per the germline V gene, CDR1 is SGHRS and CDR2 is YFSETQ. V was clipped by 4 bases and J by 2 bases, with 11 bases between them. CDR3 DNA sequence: TGCGCCAGCAGCCAAAGGACCAACACAGATACGCAGTATTTT. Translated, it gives CASSQRTNTDTQYF.

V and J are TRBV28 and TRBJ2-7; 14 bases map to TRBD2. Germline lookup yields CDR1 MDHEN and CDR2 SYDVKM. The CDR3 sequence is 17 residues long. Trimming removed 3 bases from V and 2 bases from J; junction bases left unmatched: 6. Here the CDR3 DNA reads TGTGCCAGCAGTTTCTGGAGGGGACTAGCGGGAGCCTACGAGCAGTACTTC. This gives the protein CASSFWRGLAGAYEQYF.

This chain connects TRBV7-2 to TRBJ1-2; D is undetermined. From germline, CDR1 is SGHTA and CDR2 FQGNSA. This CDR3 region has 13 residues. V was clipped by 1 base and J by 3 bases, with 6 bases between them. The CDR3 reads CASSLVADYGYTF. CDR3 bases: TGTGCCAGCAGCTTAGTGGCAGACTATGGCTACACCTTC.

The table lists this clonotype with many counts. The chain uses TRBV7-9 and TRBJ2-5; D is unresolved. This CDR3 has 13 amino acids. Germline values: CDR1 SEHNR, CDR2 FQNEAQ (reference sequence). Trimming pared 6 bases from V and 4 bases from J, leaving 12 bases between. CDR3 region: CASRSPAGETQYF. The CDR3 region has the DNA TGTGCCAGCAGATCACCAGCCGGAGAGACCCAGTACTTC.